The sequence of this TCR beta chain was determined in a study of cytomegalovirus exposure and HLA in healthy donors. Study-level information: Membership in the Caucasian-associated ancestry cluster was found for 81% of roughly 360 genotyped donors. Study conclusions and caveats: On later analysis, the bulk of CMV-associated TCR beta chains appeared to be HLA-restricted.

PCR amplification relied on 60 Vbeta primers (plus 13 Jbeta primers). Clones were sequenced by immunoSEQ multiplex PCR, and TCRdb holds only the in-frame ones, with some missing. This table holds roughly 130,000 clones, 80% to 85% found once. In the case of this clone: Its target is unknown.

V gave up 4 bases and J gave up 6 bases, with 13 bases separating them. The germline V gene has CDR1 MNHEY and CDR2 SMNVEV (reference sequence). CDR3 size: 14 residues. The chain links TRBV27 to TRBJ2-1; D is possibly TRBD2 (7 bases). The TCR originated in a human donor in good health. The source material was PBMCs. CDR3 loop: CASSWSGEGNEQFF. The CDR3 DNA is TGTGCCAGCAGTTGGTCAGGGGAGGGCAATGAGCAGTTCTTC.